This T cell receptor (beta chain) was recovered during a study of human thymus T cells. Germline V gene sequence: CDR1 SGHRS, CDR2 YFSETQ. The CDR3 consists of 13 residues. The V and J ends lost 4 bases and 4 bases, in that order; junction bases with no gene match: 3. Samples came from healthy Finnish infants during open corrective cardiac surgery. During surgery, roughly 0.5-1 mL peripheral blood was drawn from four of eight donors. TCRdb's copy holds only in-frame clones and misses some; the assay was immunoSEQ multiplex PCR. The repertoire holds 40,000 to 45,000 clones, about 93% seen once, with about 0.12% in the top ten.

The source is a boy under two years old with a congenital heart defect but otherwise immunologically healthy. The chain uses TRBV5-1 and TRBJ1-1, with 8 bases lining up with TRBD1. Sequenced material: blood. The CDR3 nucleotides are TGCGCCAGCAGCGCGGACAGGGCCACTGAAGCTTTCTTT. Protein sequence: CASSADRATEAFF. Combining the CDR3 with reference TRBV5-1 and TRBJ1-1 gives the whole variable domain KAGVTQTPRYLIKTRGQQVTLSCSPISGHRSVSWYQQTPGQGLQFLFEYFSETQRNKGNFPGRFSGRQFSNSRSEMNVSTLELGDSALYLCASSADRATEAFFGQGTRLTVV.